This T cell receptor (beta chain) was captured by sequencing in a study of blood T cell repertoires in COVID-19. Here immunoSEQ multiplex PCR was the method, and the copy in TCRdb shows in-frame clones only, minus some. The sample carries approximately 61,000 clones, 75% to 90% recorded once. CDR3 length: 15 amino acids. Germline V lookup: CDR1 SGHTA, CDR2 FQGNSA. Germline trimming cut 4 bases from V and 3 bases from J; bases unmatched to any gene: 7. Only a few counts were recorded for this clone. What was sequenced was peripheral blood. This chain links TRBV7-2 with TRBJ2-3, with 7 bases fitting TRBD1. The TCR was taken from a human donor in a cohort sampled during active COVID-19. This chain's CDR3 is CASSSWDRATDTQYF. In DNA, the CDR3 is TGTGCCAGCAGCTCCTGGGACAGAGCTACAGATACGCAGTATTTT.